One and the same sample provided the 28 T cell receptor beta chains below, sequenced in a study of CD8+CD57+ T cells in acquired aplastic anemia. Template material for TCR beta VDJ and CDR3 profiling consisted of genomic DNA. TCRdb analysed the reads with MiXCR anew, one entry per CDR3 protein. This table has 150,000 to 200,000 distinct CDR3 sequences, about 50% appearing once. All patients picked for sequencing had shown, by flow cytometry, an expansion of CD8+CD57+ cells. Sequences were obtained from sorted CD4+, CD8+, or CD8+CD57+ T cells (not recorded which) from PBMCs. The receptors here all came from a human donor with aplastic anemia.

Turning to this clonotype: A junction boundary mismatches the germline segment, possibly from a read error. The chain uses TRBV7-8 and TRBJ2-3; possible D gene TRBD2, 6 bases. The CDR3 loop spans 15 amino acids. The V gene's germline CDR1 is SGHVS and CDR2 FQNEAQ. In nucleotides, the CDR3 is TGTGCCAGCAGCCCGTTTGGGGGGTTCACAGATACGCAGTACTTT. It specifies CASSPFGGFTDTQYF.

This clonotype has a count of ten or more. This chain links TRBV3-1 with TRBJ1-1; the D gene is possibly TRBD1 (6 bases). The germline CDR1 and CDR2 sequences are LGHDT and YNNKEL (reference sequence). The CDR3 is 13 residues long. Trimming took off 0 bases at V and 7 bases at J, with 9 bases between the two ends. The CDR3 loop reads CASSQDRGNEAFF. The CDR3 DNA sequence: TGTGCCAGCAGCCAAGACAGGGGAAATGAAGCTTTCTTT.

This clonotype was observed many times. This chain links TRBV14 with TRBJ1-2; no reliable D call. This CDR3 contains 13 residues. Germline V lookup: CDR1 SGHDN, CDR2 FVKESK. Trimming took off 0 bases at V and 5 bases at J, with 7 bases between the two ends. CDR3 sequence: CASSQDPGYGYTF. CDR3 nucleotides: TGTGCCAGCAGCCAAGATCCGGGATATGGCTACACCTTC.

This clonotype has just one count. V gene TRBV5-1 combines with J gene TRBJ2-3; D possibly matches TRBD1 or TRBD2 (6 bases each). V lost 1 base and J 0 bases, leaving 15 bases between the germline ends. The CDR3 contains 17 residues. CDR1 and CDR2 (germline): SGHRS, YFSETQ. The CDR3 region has the DNA TGCGCCAGCAGCTTGACCCTACAGGGACTTAGCACAGATACGCAGTATTTT. Residues: CASSLTLQGLSTDTQYF.

This clonotype has ten or more counts. This chain links TRBV24-1 with TRBJ1-2, with a weak D call TRBD1 (5 bases). The CDR3 extends over 13 amino acids. CDR1 is KGHDR, CDR2 SFDVKD, per germline. V lost 8 bases and J lost 2, with 11 bases in between. CDR3 amino acids: CATNPGGNYGYTF. The DNA of the CDR3 is TGTGCCACCAACCCTGGGGGGAACTATGGCTACACCTTC.

The sample holds many counts of this clonotype. This CDR3 is CASSQEIPTSAYNEQFF. For the CDR3, the DNA is TGCGCCAGCAGCCAAGAGATTCCGACTAGCGCATACAATGAGCAGTTCTTC. V and J are TRBV4-1 and TRBJ2-1; 8 nucleotides line up with TRBD2. Germline V gene data show CDR1 as MGHRA and CDR2 as YSYEKL. The CDR3 sequence is 17 residues long. J lost 4 bases, V lost 0 bases, and 8 bases had no gene match.

V gene TRBV10-3 combines with J gene TRBJ1-5, with D perhaps TRBD1 (5 bases). The length of the CDR3 is 13 residues. Germline CDR1 is ENHRY and CDR2 is SYGVKD. Trimming removed 6 bases from V and 5 bases from J, with 11 bases in between. CDR3 loop: CAIRRDGDQPQHF. For the CDR3, the DNA is TGTGCCATCAGGAGGGACGGAGATCAGCCCCAGCATTTT.

The rearrangement joins TRBV10-3 to TRBJ2-1; no reliable D call. Trimming took off 2 bases at V and 6 bases at J, with 5 bases between the two ends. Per germline, CDR1 ENHRY and CDR2 SYGVKD. The CDR3 contains 12 residues. DNA of the CDR3: TGTGCCATCAGTGAGCCGAGCAATGAGCAGTTCTTC. Translated, it gives CAISEPSNEQFF.

The sample holds a few counts of this clonotype. Relative to the germline gene, one junction end is altered; a read error may explain this. This chain connects TRBV19 to TRBJ2-1; 13 bases align to TRBD2. The CDR3 runs to 15 residues. CDR1 and CDR2 (germline): LNHDA, SQIVND (reference sequence). CDR3 coding DNA: TGTGCCAGTAGTACGGGACTAGCGGGATACAATGAGCAGTTCTTT. It codes for CASSTGLAGYNEQFF.

The sample holds many counts of this clonotype. The chain uses TRBV4-1 and TRBJ2-7, with D possibly being TRBD2 (6 bases). Germline-derived CDR1 and CDR2 are MGHRA and YSYEKL. Trimming stripped 0 bases from V and 3 bases from J, with 18 bases between. CDR3 size: 17 residues. In DNA form, the CDR3 reads TGCGCCAGCAGCCAAGATGGGGATAGCGGAGATTACTACGAGCAGTACTTC. Translation gives CASSQDGDSGDYYEQYF.

This clonotype was detected ten times or more. This chain connects TRBV2 to TRBJ2-1; the D is unclear. The CDR3 is made up of 12 amino acids. The V end lost 8 bases, the J end lost 3 bases, and 8 bases lay between the germline ends. The germline V gene encodes CDR1 SNHLY and CDR2 FYNNEI. Here the CDR3 reads CASVPNYNEQFF. The CDR3 nucleotides are TGTGCCAGCGTTCCGAACTACAATGAGCAGTTCTTC.

J is TRBJ2-3 and V is TRBV28; no clear D. With 3 bases removed from V and 3 bases from J, the gap between germline ends came to 10 bases. CDR3 length equals 14 residues. Germline loops: CDR1 MDHEN, CDR2 SYDVKM. The CDR3 nucleotides are TGTGCCAGCAGTTTCCCATTTGCTACAGATACGCAGTATTTT. This gives the protein CASSFPFATDTQYF.

This clonotype has a count of ten or more. The chain joins TRBV7-6 to TRBJ2-3, with 10 bases matching TRBD2. CDR3 length: 15 residues. V lost 5 bases and J lost 6; bases outside the gene matches: 8. Germline V CDR1 and CDR2: SGHVS, FNYEAQ. The CDR3 sequence is CASSQSGRAEDTQYF. Here the CDR3 DNA reads TGTGCCAGCAGCCAGAGCGGGAGGGCAGAGGATACGCAGTATTTT.

Remarks on this clonotype: This sequence may be a read error, since a much larger clone differs from it by one base. The rearrangement links TRBV10-3 to TRBJ2-7; no clear D gene. CDR1 is ENHRY and CDR2 is SYGVKD in the germline V gene. The CDR3 is 13 amino acids. This chain's CDR3 is CASSFSILCEQYF. CDR3 bases: TGTGCCAGCAGTTTCTCAATTCTCTGCGAGCAGTACTTC.

The chain employs TRBV12-3 or TRBV12-4 and TRBJ2-6; 8 nucleotides align to TRBD1. This CDR3 is built from 16 residues. Unmatched junction bases numbered 4, after V lost 6 bases and J lost 0 bases. The CDR3 coding sequence is TGTGCCAGCAGGACAGGGGTCAACTCTGGGGCCAACGTCCTGACTTTC. Its translation is CASRTGVNSGANVLTF.

The chain joins TRBV20-1 to TRBJ2-5; 11 nucleotides match TRBD2. The CDR3 runs to 16 residues. Germline V CDR1 and CDR2: DFQATT, SNEGSKA (reference sequence). The junction had 12 bases not matched to a gene; V was cut back by 4 bases and J by 5 bases. The CDR3 loop is CSATRTSGPGWETQYF. The CDR3 DNA reads as TGCAGTGCTACGAGGACTAGCGGGCCTGGGTGGGAGACCCAGTACTTC.

The chain uses TRBV20-1 and TRBJ1-2; no reliable D call. With 0 bases removed from V and 4 bases from J, the gap between germline ends came to 30 bases. The V gene's germline CDR1 is DFQATT and CDR2 SNEGSKA (reference sequence). The CDR3 runs to 20 residues. CDR3 in amino acids: CSARDMSGGSEVFRSYGYTF. DNA of the CDR3: TGCAGTGCTAGAGATATGAGTGGCGGTTCCGAGGTTTTTAGGAGCTATGGCTACACCTTC.

The CDR3 is CASSPPDGYGYTF. Here the CDR3 DNA reads TGTGCCAGCAGCCCGCCGGACGGCTATGGCTACACCTTC. This chain links TRBV9 with TRBJ1-2; D not resolved. Trimming cost V 4 bases and J 4 bases, with 11 bases left between them. CDR1 is SGDLS, CDR2 YYNGEE, per germline. The CDR3 contains 13 residues.

Comment on this clonotype: This may come from a read error, since a much larger clone is one base off. The rearrangement joins TRBV12-3 or TRBV12-4 to TRBJ1-1; D unresolved. The CDR3 has 11 residues. This chain's CDR3 is CASSAVTETFF. For the CDR3, the DNA is TGTGCCAGCAGCGCGGTGACTGAAACTTTCTTT.

In regard to this clonotype: This may stem from a read error, because a much larger clone lies one nucleotide away. The gene calls are TRBV12-3 or TRBV12-4 and TRBJ1-1; D ambiguous. The CDR3 covers 10 residues. V lost 8 bases, J lost 9 bases, and 10 bases lay in between. DNA of the CDR3: TGTGCCAGCGGCCGGACGCAAGCTTTCTTT. It yields the protein CASGRTQAFF.

The gene calls are TRBV10-3 and TRBJ2-7; D gene ambiguous. CDR1 is ENHRY and CDR2 is SYGVKD in the germline V gene. V was trimmed by 6 bases and J by 6 bases, leaving 9 bases between them. This CDR3 is 11 amino acids long. CDR3 nucleotides: TGTGCCATCAGGAGTGGGCTCGAGCAGTACTTC. It codes for CAIRSGLEQYF.

V is TRBV7-2 and J is TRBJ1-4; D gene unclear. Germline-derived CDR1 and CDR2 are SGHTA and FQGNSA. This CDR3 is built from 14 residues. Trimming removed 5 bases at V and 8 bases at J, with 15 bases between. The CDR3 sequence: CASSLTPDAEKLFF. The CDR3 region has the DNA TGTGCCAGCAGCCTAACACCGGACGCAGAAAAACTGTTTTTT.

This sequence joins TRBV24-1 and TRBJ2-7, with TRBD2 matching over 7 bases. The CDR3 is 12 amino acids. V dropped 12 bases and J dropped 2; count of bases not matched to a gene: 6. The germline V gene has CDR1 KGHDR and CDR2 SFDVKD. CDR3 DNA sequence: TGTGCCCCCGGGGGGTTGCCCTACGAGCAGTACTTC. Amino acid sequence: CAPGGLPYEQYF.

This clonotype was counted a few times. The chain couples TRBV24-1 to TRBJ2-1; no reliable D call. Trimming stripped 3 bases from V and 7 bases from J, with 12 bases between. CDR3 length: 14 amino acids. Germline loops: CDR1 KGHDR, CDR2 SFDVKD. The CDR3 bases are TGTGCCACCAGTGATGCCCAGGCTAGTAATGAGCAGTTCTTC. Its translation: CATSDAQASNEQFF.

Ten or more counts support this clonotype. The gene calls are TRBV9 and TRBJ2-1; D is unresolved. The V end lost 2 bases, the J end lost 1 base, and 10 bases lay between the germline ends. This CDR3 region has 15 residues. Per the germline V gene, CDR1 is SGDLS and CDR2 is YYNGEE. The CDR3 sequence: CASSVISGSYNEQFF. The CDR3 nucleotides are TGTGCCAGCAGCGTTATTTCTGGGTCCTACAATGAGCAGTTCTTC.

The J gene is TRBJ2-7, the V gene TRBV29-1, with D tentatively TRBD1 or TRBD2 (8 bases each). Germline V gene lookup returns CDR1 SQVTM and CDR2 ANQGSEA. V was clipped by 3 bases and J by 6 bases, with 15 bases between them. CDR3 size: 13 residues. CDR3 sequence reads: CSVEQGAGGEQYF. The CDR3 DNA follows: TGCAGCGTTGAGCAGGGGGCGGGAGGCGAGCAGTACTTC.

This clonotype was observed a few times. The chain employs TRBV6-5 and TRBJ1-5; D is perhaps TRBD1 (6 bases). The V gene lost 4 bases and the J gene lost 0 bases, with 16 bases spanning the gap. Per the germline V gene, CDR1 is MNHEY and CDR2 is SVGAGI. The CDR3 is made up of 17 amino acids. DNA for the CDR3: TGTGCCAGCAGTTCCGGGGGGGGCGCATATAGCAATCAGCCCCAGCATTTT. Translation gives CASSSGGGAYSNQPQHF.

In this sample, this clonotype turned up once. This sequence joins TRBV5-1 and TRBJ2-7; D remains unclear. The germline V gene encodes CDR1 SGHRS and CDR2 YFSETQ. CDR3 length equals 14 residues. The V end was cut by 1 base, the J end by 6 bases, with 14 bases between. The CDR3 DNA reads TGCGCCAGCAGCTTGCAGGCTTCTCACGTCGAGCAGTACTTC. Translating it yields CASSLQASHVEQYF.